This T cell receptor beta chain was sequenced during a study of cytomegalovirus exposure and HLA in healthy donors (dated by TCRdb to about 2017). Turning to the overall study: An earlier analysis of approximately 590 of the donors reported 250 to 350 Gb of sequence data and 100 million to 130 million unique TCR beta sequences from 150 million to 200 million T cells. Rather than drawing on any new phenotypic data, the later analysis identified candidate immune exposures from TCR beta sequences and the way those sequences occurred across donors. HLA typing covered class I and class II loci at four-digit resolution. The study profiled the T cell repertoires of 550 to 700 subjects by immunosequencing and related them to cytomegalovirus serostatus. Among some 410 genotyped donors of the cohort, an average of 235,054 unique TCR beta nucleotide sequences were sequenced per donor, roughly a sixth of them non-productive. In a later genetic analysis, genome-wide SNP genotypes for about 60% of the 666 donors were used, and that subset was treated as a discovery cohort. All discovery cohort repertoires had been generated on a single sequencing platform. The study aimed to test whether signatures of past pathogen exposure could be identified by cataloging public T cell receptors. High-throughput TCR immunosequencing, statistical association of individual TCRs with disease status, and machine learning were combined to predict cytomegalovirus infection status. Typing coverage differed by locus: A, B, C, DRB1 and DQB1 were typed in about 620-630 donors, DQA1 in 522, DPA1 in approximately 610, and DPB1 in about 450. Donor age, sex, ethnicity and CMV serostatus were compiled together with the repertoire data. Of the roughly 420 genotyped donors, 80% to 90% were placed in the genetic ancestry cluster associated with self-reported Caucasian donors. To decide whether each TCR beta V gene segment behaved as functional or pseudogenic, an earlier analysis of 587 of the donors relied on high-throughput TCR beta sequencing. Besides the first cohort of some 670 subjects, a separate validation cohort made up of over a hundred different subjects was used. About 280 gigabases of sequencing data and around 88 million unique TCR sequences made up an early release that covered 500 to 700 HLA-typed donors. A later analysis re-analyzed previously published TCR beta repertoires from roughly 600 donors and added high-resolution HLA genotyping to study TCR occurrence patterns. Roughly 5 DR-DQ haplotypes were handled as single units for association and clustering, since linkage in the cohort was strong.

Library prep was done by the immunoSEQ multiplex PCR assay. For the multiplex PCR, a mixture combining 60 forward primers for TCR Vbeta segments and 13 reverse primers for TCR Jbeta segments was used. Amplification of the CDR3 region of rearranged TCR beta genes was performed with a multiplex PCR assay on genomic DNA. Amplified TCR beta libraries were sequenced as 87-base-pair reads on the Illumina HiSeq System. Turning to the authors' computational methods: Across the 700 or so repertoires, a later analysis counted about 81 million unique TCR beta chains, 8.5 million to 12 million of which were shared by at least two donors. To remove PCR and sequencing errors, raw reads were error-corrected and collapsed into unique sequences using a nearest-neighbor algorithm that merged closely related sequences. V, D and J gene segments were assigned by aligning CDR3 sequences to IMGT reference sequences. For a sequence to be retained, a match of at least six nucleotides was required to both a V gene segment and a J gene segment. Rearrangements were classified as productive when the CDR3 lacked stop codons and remained in frame with V and J, and all other rearrangements were classified as non-productive. Following IMGT convention, CDR3 was defined as the stretch from the second conserved V-encoded cysteine to the conserved J-encoded phenylalanine. The earlier analysis of approximately 590 of the donors excluded any sequence lacking an unambiguous match to a single V gene segment. In an earlier analysis of approximately 560 of the donors, a V segment was called functional when productive rearrangements were above 56.7%, and segregating when the standard deviation between donors exceeded 5%. A statistical classification framework was built for diagnosing cytomegalovirus status from the catalog of TCR beta chain sequences. In a later analysis, V and J genes were assigned by comparing TCR nucleotide sequences against IMGT/GENE-DB human TR gene sequences. In a later analysis, CDR3 sequences and most-parsimonious VDJ recombination scenarios were assigned using the TCRdist pipeline. In a later analysis, each TCR beta chain was defined by its CDR3 amino acid sequence together with its V-gene family, and reads lacking a unique V-gene family were excluded. To address suspected cross-contamination and a sequencing artifact, a later analysis removed 592 highly shared, low-generation-probability nucleotide sequences. A later analysis calculated a clonal expansion index for each public chain from normalized within-repertoire ranks of inferred template counts. In a later analysis, generation probabilities were computed with a VDJ recombination model fitted to out-of-frame rearrangements, and the resulting probabilities were checked against IGoR. Hypergeometric tests were used in a later analysis to score TCR-TCR, TCR-HLA and TCR-CMV co-occurrence, with a repertoire-size bias correction applied to the TCR pairs. To estimate false discovery rates, a later analysis permuted the HLA or CMV assignments 20 times. In a later analysis, co-occurring TCRs were grouped using DBSCAN, with TCRdist sequence similarity added in when clustering inside HLA-allele-positive subsets. For co-occurrence clustering, repertoires with fewer than 30,000 or more than 120,000 public chains were excluded, along with roughly 5 repertoires with anomalous nucleotide sharing. TCRdb retrieved this table from immuneACCESS and kept in-frame rearrangements only. Not all clones are present; in checked studies, unresolved V genes account for under half, and no reason is known for the remainder. Clone size and V and J calls were adopted from that table, with D and trimming inferred from the DNA. The sample table gives approximately 50,000 clones. Together, the top ten hold 9.5% to 15% of the sample.

The CDR3 spans 12 residues, from the cysteine through the phenylalanine. The read is trimmed to its CDR3 DNA, 36 bases read in frame from base 1. The trim is 5 bases for V and 7 bases for J, with a gap of 11 bases between the germline ends. Based on the germline V gene, the CDR1 and CDR2 sequences are MNHEY and SVGAGI. The cohort consisted of 666 healthy bone marrow donors. At the time of sampling, every cohort member was nominally healthy, though immune exposures that went unrecorded were likely present. The donor tested CMV seropositive and was one of the 289 seropositive cohort members. A peripheral blood sample was provided by each donor, and peripheral blood mononuclear cells were used for TCR beta sequencing. The Qiagen DNeasy Blood Extraction Kit was used to extract genomic DNA from the blood cell samples. Findings and caveats that apply to the study as a whole: Because counts were too low, approximately 18 rarely observed V segments, including chromosome 9 orphons, were excluded from the earlier analysis of around 640 of the donors. In a later genetic analysis, fewer N-insertions in productive TCRs were reported among donors in an Asian-associated ancestry cluster than the approximately 710-donor mean. Several of the top co-occurrence clusters appeared to be linked to parvovirus B19, influenza, CMV and Epstein-Barr virus, according to a later analysis. Compared with equally common non-associated chains, HLA-associated TCR beta chains in a later analysis were more clonally expanded and had lower generation probabilities. It was suggested by the authors that the approach could potentially be generalized to other disease states and immunological phenotypes. The classifier was reported to diagnose cytomegalovirus status with high specificity and sensitivity in both the original cohort and the validation cohort. A few of the identified cytomegalovirus-associated TCR beta chains were confirmed in vitro to be specific for cytomegalovirus antigens. At a false discovery rate of 0.05, a later analysis linked around 17,000 TCR beta sequences to specific HLA alleles. Because some donors lacked HLA typing at each locus, the association tests relied only on the typed subset. V-gene and J-gene trimming of TCR beta chains was associated with a missense DCLRE1C variant in a later genetic analysis, and the association was replicated in an independent cohort. Correlated functional status among segregating V segments might be attributable to linkage disequilibrium, but an unknown experimental factor could not be ruled out. When HLA alleles, especially DR and DQ, strongly co-occurred, attributing TCR associations to individual alleles was difficult. The study gave a list of under 200 TCR beta chains associated with cytomegalovirus. The 87-base-pair reads could not distinguish some IMGT-functional V segments, including TRBV6-2 and TRBV6-3, so those segments were excluded. In an earlier analysis of some 550 of the donors, most TCR beta V segments were observed in productive rearrangements about 87% or about 30% of the time, broadly matching IMGT annotations. A further reported finding was that TCR beta sequences accurately predicted the HLA-A and HLA-B alleles for most subjects in the first cohort. Only TCR beta chains were sequenced in this cohort, and the absence of alpha or paired-chain data limited detectable features. A group of highly shared sequence variants was considered likely to be a technical artifact of the sequencing pipeline. Most CMV-associated TCR beta chains appeared to be HLA-restricted in a later analysis, and the HLA associations seemed to be driven largely by CMV exposure. Immune exposure information for the cohort was limited to CMV serostatus. The presence/absence analyses assumed that sequencing depth was roughly uniform across donors, and that assumption may not be true. Most TCR sequences were observed very rarely across donors, whereas some public TCRs were present in many individuals. In a later analysis, the rate of TCR association differed among HLA loci, with DRB1 alleles having the most associated TCRs and HLA-C alleles having the fewest.

About this clone itself: Its antigen remains undetermined.

Sequenced: PBMCs. This TCR was sampled from a man between 18 and 29 years old in good health and CMV-seropositive. Recombination connected TRBV6-5 to TRBJ1-1, with a tentative D gene TRBD1 over 5 matching bases. The CDR3: CASSRGPLEAFF. The nucleotide sequence reads as follows: TGTGCCAGCAGTAGGGGTCCTCTTGAAGCTTTCTTT.